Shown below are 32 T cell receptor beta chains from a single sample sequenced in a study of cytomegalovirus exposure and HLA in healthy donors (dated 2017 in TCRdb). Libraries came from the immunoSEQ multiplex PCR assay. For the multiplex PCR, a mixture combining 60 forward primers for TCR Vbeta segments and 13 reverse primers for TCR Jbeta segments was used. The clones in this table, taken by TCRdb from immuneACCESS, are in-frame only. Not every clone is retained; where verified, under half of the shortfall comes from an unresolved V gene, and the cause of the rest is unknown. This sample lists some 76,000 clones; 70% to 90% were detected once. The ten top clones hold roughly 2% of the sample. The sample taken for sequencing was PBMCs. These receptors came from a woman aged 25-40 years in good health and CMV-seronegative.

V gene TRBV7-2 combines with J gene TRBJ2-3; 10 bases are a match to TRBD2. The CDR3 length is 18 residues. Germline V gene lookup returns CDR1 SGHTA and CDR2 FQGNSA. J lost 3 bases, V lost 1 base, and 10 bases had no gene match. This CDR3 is CASSLVASSGSGTDTQYF. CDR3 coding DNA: TGTGCCAGCAGCTTAGTCGCGTCTAGCGGGAGTGGGACAGATACGCAGTATTTT. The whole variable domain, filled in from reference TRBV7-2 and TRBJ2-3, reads GAGVSQSPSNKVTEKGKDVELRCDPISGHTALYWYRQSLGQGLEFLIYFQGNSAPDKSGLPSDRFSAERTGGSVSTLTIQRTQQEDSAVYLCASSLVASSGSGTDTQYFGPGTRLTVL.

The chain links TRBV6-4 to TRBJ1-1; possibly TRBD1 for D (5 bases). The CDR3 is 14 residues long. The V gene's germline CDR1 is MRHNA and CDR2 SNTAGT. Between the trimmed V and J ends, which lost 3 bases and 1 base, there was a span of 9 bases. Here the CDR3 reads CASSEEGENTEAFF. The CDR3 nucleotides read TGTGCCAGCAGTGAAGAAGGGGAGAACACTGAAGCTTTCTTT.

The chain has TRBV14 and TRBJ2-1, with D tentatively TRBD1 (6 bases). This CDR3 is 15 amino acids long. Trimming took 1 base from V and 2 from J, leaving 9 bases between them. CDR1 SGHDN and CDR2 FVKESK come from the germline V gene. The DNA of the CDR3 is TGTGCCAGCAGCCAAGGCAGGGGCCCCTACAATGAGCAGTTCTTC. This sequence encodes CASSQGRGPYNEQFF.

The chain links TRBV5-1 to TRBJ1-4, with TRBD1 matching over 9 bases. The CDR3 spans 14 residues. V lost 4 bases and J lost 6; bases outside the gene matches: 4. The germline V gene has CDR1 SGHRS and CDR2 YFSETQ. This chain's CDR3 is CASSVGQGHEKLFF. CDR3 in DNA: TGCGCCAGCAGCGTGGGACAGGGTCATGAAAAACTGTTTTTT.

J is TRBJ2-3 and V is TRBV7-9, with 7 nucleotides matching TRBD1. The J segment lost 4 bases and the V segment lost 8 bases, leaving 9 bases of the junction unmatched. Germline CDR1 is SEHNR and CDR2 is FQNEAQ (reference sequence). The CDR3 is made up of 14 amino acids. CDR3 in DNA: TGTGCCAGCCCGACAGGGTCTGGTTCAGATACGCAGTATTTT. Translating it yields CASPTGSGSDTQYF.

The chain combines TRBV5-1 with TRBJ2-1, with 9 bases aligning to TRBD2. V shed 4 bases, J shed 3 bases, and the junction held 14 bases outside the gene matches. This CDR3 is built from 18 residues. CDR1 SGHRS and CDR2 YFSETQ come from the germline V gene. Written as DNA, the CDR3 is TGCGCCAGCAGCCCCAGTGGATCGGGACTAGCCTTCTACAATGAGCAGTTCTTC. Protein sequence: CASSPSGSGLAFYNEQFF.

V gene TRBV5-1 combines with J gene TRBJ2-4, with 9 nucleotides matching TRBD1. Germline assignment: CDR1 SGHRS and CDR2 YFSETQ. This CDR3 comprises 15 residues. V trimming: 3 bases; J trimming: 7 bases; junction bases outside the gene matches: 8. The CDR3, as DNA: TGCGCCAGCAGCTCGGGGGGACAGGGTGGGAACATTCAGTACTTC. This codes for CASSSGGQGGNIQYF.

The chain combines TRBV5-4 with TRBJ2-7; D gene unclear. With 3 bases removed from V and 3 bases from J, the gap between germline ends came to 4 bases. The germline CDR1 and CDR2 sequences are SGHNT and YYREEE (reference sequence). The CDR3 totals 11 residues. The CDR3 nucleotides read TGTGCCAGCAGCTCCCACTACGAGCAGTACTTC. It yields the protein CASSSHYEQYF. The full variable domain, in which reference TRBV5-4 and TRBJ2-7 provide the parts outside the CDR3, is ETGVTQSPTHLIKTRGQQVTLRCSSQSGHNTVSWYQQALGQGPQFIFQYYREEENGRGNFPPRFSGLQFPNYSSELNVNALELDDSALYLCASSSHYEQYFGPGTRLTVT.

The CDR3, as DNA: TGCGCCAGCAGAGGGGAAGCGGGAGACCACGAGCAGTACTTC. Protein product: CASRGEAGDHEQYF. The rearrangement links TRBV5-1 to TRBJ2-5; TRBD2 agrees at 8 bases. The J call may not be correct, given that the DNA end is closer to TRBJ2-7. CDR3 length equals 14 residues. Germline values: CDR1 SGHRS, CDR2 YFSETQ.

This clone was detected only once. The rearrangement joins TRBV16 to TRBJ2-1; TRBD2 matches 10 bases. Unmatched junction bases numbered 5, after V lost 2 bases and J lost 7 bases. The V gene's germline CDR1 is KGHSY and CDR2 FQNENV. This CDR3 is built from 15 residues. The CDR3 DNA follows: TGTGCCAGCAGCCAACTAGCGGGAGAGGGGAATGAGCAGTTCTTC. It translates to CASSQLAGEGNEQFF.

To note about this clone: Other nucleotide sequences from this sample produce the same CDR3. CDR3 region: CASSAGQGYEQYF. The CDR3 DNA sequence: TGTGCCAGTAGCGCGGGACAGGGATACGAGCAGTACTTC. This rearrangement joins TRBV19 to TRBJ2-7; 9 bases match TRBD1. The V gene's germline CDR1 is LNHDA and CDR2 SQIVND (reference sequence). The CDR3 runs to 13 residues. The J segment lost 4 bases and the V segment lost 6 bases, leaving 4 bases of the junction unmatched.

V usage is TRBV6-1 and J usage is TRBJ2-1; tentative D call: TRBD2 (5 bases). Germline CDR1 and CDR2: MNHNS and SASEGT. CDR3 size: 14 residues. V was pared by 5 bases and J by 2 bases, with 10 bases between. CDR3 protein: CASSKSGPYNEQFF. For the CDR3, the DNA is TGTGCCAGCAGTAAAAGCGGCCCCTACAATGAGCAGTTCTTC.

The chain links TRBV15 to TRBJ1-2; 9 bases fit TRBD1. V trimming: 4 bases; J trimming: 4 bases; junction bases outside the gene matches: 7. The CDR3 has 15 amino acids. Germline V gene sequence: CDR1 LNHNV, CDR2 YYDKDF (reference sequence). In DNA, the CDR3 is TGTGCCACCAGCACTAACAGGGGGCGAGGCTATGGCTACACCTTC. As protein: CATSTNRGRGYGYTF. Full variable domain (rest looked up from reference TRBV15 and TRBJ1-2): DAMVIQNPRYQVTQFGKPVTLSCSQTLNHNVMYWYQQKSSQAPKLLFHYYDKDFNNEADTPDNFQSRRPNTSFCFLDIRSPGLGDTAMYLCATSTNRGRGYGYTFGSGTRLTVV.

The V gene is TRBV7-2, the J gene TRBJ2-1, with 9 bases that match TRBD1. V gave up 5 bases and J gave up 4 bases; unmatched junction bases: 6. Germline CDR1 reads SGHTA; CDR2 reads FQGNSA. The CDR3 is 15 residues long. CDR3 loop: CASSASGTGYNEQFF. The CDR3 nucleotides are TGTGCCAGCAGCGCCTCCGGGACAGGGTACAATGAGCAGTTCTTC.

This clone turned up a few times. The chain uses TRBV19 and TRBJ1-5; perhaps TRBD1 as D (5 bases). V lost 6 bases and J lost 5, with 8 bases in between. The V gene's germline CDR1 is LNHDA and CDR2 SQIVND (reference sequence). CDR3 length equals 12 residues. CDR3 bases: TGTGCCAGTAGCGGGGGGTATCAGCCCCAGCATTTT. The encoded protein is CASSGGYQPQHF. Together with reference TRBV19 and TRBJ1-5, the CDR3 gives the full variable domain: DGGITQSPKYLFRKEGQNVTLSCEQNLNHDAMYWYRQDPGQGLRLIYYSQIVNDFQKGDIAEGYSVSREKKESFPLTVTSAQKNPTAFYLCASSGGYQPQHFGDGTRLSIL.

The CDR3 DNA reads TGTGCCTGGAGTGTCGGGCAGGGGGAGGCGAGCAATCAGCCCCAGCATTTT. It yields the protein CAWSVGQGEASNQPQHF. The rearrangement joins TRBV30 to TRBJ1-5; 7 positions match TRBD1. Germline lookup yields CDR1 GTSNPN and CDR2 SVGIG (reference sequence). CDR3 length equals 17 residues. J gave up 1 base and V 0 bases, and 9 bases lay outside the gene matches. Full variable domain (rest looked up from reference TRBV30 and TRBJ1-5): SQTIHQWPATLVQPVGSPLSLECTVEGTSNPNLYWYRQAAGRGLQLLFYSVGIGQISSEVPQNLSASRPQDRQFILSSKKLLLSDSGFYLCAWSVGQGEASNQPQHFGDGTRLSIL.

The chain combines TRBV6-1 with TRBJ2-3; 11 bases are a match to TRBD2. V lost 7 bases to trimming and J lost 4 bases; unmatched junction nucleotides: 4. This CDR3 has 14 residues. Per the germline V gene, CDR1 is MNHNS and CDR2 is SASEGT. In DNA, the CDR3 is TGTGCCAGCACCACGGGACTAGCGGCAGATACGCAGTATTTT. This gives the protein CASTTGLAADTQYF.

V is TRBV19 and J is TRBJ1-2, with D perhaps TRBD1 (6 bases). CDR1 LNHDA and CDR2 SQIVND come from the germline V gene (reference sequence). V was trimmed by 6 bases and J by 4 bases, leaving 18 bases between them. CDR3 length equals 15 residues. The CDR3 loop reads CASSDRGRGFYGYTF. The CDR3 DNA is TGTGCCAGTAGCGACCGGGGCAGGGGATTCTATGGCTACACCTTC.

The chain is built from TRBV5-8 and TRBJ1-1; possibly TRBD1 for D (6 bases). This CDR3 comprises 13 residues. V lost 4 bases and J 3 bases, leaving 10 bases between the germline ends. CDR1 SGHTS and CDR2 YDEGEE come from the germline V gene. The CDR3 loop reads CASSLRTDTEAFF. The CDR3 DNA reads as TGTGCCAGCAGCCTGAGGACAGACACTGAAGCTTTCTTT.

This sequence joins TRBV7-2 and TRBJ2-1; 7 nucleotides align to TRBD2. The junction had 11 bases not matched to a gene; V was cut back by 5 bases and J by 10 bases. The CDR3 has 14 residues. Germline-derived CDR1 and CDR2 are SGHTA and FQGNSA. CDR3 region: CASSPLLGGSEQFF. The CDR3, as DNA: TGTGCCAGCAGCCCCTTGCTGGGCGGGAGCGAGCAGTTCTTC.

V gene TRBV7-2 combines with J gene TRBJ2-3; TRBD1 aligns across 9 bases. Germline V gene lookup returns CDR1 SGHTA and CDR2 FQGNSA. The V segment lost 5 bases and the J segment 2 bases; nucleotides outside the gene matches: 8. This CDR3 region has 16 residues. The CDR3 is CASSPGTGWVTDTQYF. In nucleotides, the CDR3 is TGTGCCAGCAGCCCCGGGACAGGGTGGGTCACAGATACGCAGTATTTT.

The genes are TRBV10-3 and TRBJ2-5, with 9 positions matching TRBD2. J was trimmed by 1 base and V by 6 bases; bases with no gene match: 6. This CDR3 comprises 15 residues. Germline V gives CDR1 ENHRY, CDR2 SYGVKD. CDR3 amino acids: CAISASSGIQETQYF. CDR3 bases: TGTGCCATCAGCGCCTCTAGCGGGATCCAAGAGACCCAGTACTTC.

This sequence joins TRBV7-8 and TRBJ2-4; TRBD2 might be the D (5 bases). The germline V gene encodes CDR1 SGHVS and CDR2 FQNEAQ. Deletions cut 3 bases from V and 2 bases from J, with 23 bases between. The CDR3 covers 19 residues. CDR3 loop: CASSFLLDEERESKNIQYF. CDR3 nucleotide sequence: TGTGCCAGCAGCTTTTTGCTGGACGAGGAACGGGAATCCAAAAACATTCAGTACTTC.

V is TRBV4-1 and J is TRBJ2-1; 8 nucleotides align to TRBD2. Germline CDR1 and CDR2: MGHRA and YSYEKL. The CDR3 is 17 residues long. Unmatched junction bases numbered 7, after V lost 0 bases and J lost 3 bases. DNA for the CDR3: TGCGCCAGCAGCCAAGATGAAGCGGGAGCAGGCTACAATGAGCAGTTCTTC. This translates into CASSQDEAGAGYNEQFF.

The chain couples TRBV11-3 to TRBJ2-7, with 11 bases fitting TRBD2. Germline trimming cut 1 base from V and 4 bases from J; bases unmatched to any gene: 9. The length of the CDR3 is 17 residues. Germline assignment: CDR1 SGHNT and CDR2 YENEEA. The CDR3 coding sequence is TGTGCCAGCAGCTTAGGAACCGGGACTAGCGGTCATTACGAGCAGTACTTC. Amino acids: CASSLGTGTSGHYEQYF.

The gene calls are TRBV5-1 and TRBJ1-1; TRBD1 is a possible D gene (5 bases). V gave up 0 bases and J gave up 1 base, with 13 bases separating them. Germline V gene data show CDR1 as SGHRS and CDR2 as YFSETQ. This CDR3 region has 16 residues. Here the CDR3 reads CASSLARGGENTEAFF. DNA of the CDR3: TGCGCCAGCAGCTTGGCCCGCGGGGGGGAGAACACTGAAGCTTTCTTT.

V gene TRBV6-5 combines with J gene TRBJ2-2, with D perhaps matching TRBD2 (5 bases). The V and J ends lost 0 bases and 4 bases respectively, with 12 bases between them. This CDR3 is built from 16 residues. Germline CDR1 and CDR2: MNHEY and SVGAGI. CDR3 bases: TGTGCCAGCAGTTACTCGGCTCCTGCGGGCACCGGGGAGCTGTTTTTT. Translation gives CASSYSAPAGTGELFF.

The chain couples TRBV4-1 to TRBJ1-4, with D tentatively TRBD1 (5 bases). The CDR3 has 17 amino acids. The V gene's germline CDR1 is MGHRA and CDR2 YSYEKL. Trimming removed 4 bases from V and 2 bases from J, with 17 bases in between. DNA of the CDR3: TGCGCCAGCAGCCTTGGGGGGGGGATTAGGACTAATGAAAAACTGTTTTTT. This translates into CASSLGGGIRTNEKLFF.

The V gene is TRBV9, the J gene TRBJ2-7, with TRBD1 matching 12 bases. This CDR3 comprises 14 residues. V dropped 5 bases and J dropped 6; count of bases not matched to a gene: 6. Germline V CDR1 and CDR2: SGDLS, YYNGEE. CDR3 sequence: CASSAGTGGCEQYF. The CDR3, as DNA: TGTGCCAGCAGTGCAGGGACAGGGGGCTGCGAGCAGTACTTC.

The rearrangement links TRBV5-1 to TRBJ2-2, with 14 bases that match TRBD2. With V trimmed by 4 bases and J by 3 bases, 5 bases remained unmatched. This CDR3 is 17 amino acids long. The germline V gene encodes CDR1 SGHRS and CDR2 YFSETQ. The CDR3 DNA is TGCGCCAGCAGCGGGGGACTAGCGGGAGTGGACACCGGGGAGCTGTTTTTT. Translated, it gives CASSGGLAGVDTGELFF.

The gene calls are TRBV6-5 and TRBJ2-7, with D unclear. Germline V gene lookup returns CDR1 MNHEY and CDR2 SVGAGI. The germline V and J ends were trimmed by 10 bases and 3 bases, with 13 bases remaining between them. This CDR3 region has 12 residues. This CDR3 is CATRQDIYEQYF. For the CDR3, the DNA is TGTGCCACCCGGCAGGATATCTACGAGCAGTACTTC.

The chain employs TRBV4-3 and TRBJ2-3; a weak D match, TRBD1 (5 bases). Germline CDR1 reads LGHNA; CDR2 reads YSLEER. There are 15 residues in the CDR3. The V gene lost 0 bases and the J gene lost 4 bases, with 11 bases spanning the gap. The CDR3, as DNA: TGCGCCAGCAGCCAAGATAGTGGGGCGGCAGATACGCAGTATTTT. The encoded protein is CASSQDSGAADTQYF.